These T cell receptor beta chains were read from a single sample in a study of blood T cell repertoires in COVID-19. The data were produced by immunoSEQ multiplex PCR, yet TCRdb's version contains in-frame clones alone and is incomplete. Here the sample spans a few hundred thousand clones, approximately 85% being singletons. Material for sequencing was PBMCs or T cells enriched from blood (not recorded which). All receptors come from a woman aged 30 to 39 who had recovered from COVID-19. CDR3s include the opening cysteine and the closing phenylalanine or tryptophan. The D gene is left open where the match is weak. Some rows have no size entry. The others give once, few or many, or a class for an expanded clone.

V gene	clone size	J gene	D gene	CDR3 protein	CDR3 DNA
TRBV13	once	TRBJ1-2	.	CASILRGARGYTF	TGTGCCAGCATTCTACGGGGGGCGAGGGGCTACACCTTC
TRBV7-8	.	TRBJ1-2	.	CASSFGPTQTANYGYTF	TGTGCCAGCAGCTTCGGTCCCACGCAGACAGCTAACTATGGCTACACCTTC
TRBV13	.	TRBJ1-1	TRBD1	CASSLSRSTGEEAFF	TGTGCCAGCAGCCTATCCCGCTCGACAGGGGAAGAAGCTTTCTTT
TRBV19	.	TRBJ2-6	.	CASTNLTPGGANVLTF	TGTGCCAGTACCAACCTGACCCCGGGGGGGGCCAACGTCCTGACTTTC
TRBV6-5	.	TRBJ2-3	.	CASRTDTDTQYF	TGTGCCAGCAGAACAGACACAGATACGCAGTATTTT
TRBV30	.	TRBJ1-2	.	CAWSDRTNSRDYGYTF	TGTGCCTGGAGTGATCGGACAAATTCAAGAGACTATGGCTACACCTTC
TRBV2	.	TRBJ1-5	.	CASSEGSSNQPQHF	TGTGCCAGCAGTGAGGGCAGTAGCAATCAGCCCCAGCATTTT
TRBV28	.	TRBJ2-1	.	CASSLAEREYYGEQFF	TGTGCCAGCAGCCTCGCCGAGAGGGAGTATTATGGTGAGCAGTTCTTC
TRBV28	.	TRBJ2-5	TRBD1	CASSPGPEDRGYSHQETQYF	TGTGCCAGCAGTCCGGGGCCGGAGGACAGGGGCTATTCCCACCAAGAGACCCAGTACTTC
TRBV24-1	.	TRBJ1-1	.	CATSDSNAGGGTEAFF	TGTGCCACCAGTGACTCCAACGCGGGGGGCGGCACTGAAGCTTTCTTT
TRBV5-3	once	TRBJ2-1	.	CARPPKSPRRTLDNEQFF	TGTGCCAGACCCCCTAAGTCCCCCAGACGGACACTCGACAATGAGCAGTTCTTC
TRBV27	.	TRBJ1-5	TRBD1	CASSLRQGVGQPQHF	TGTGCCAGCAGTTTACGACAGGGGGTAGGTCAGCCCCAGCATTTT
TRBV27	.	TRBJ2-1	.	CASSRDGRRTDEQFF	TGTGCCAGCAGCCGGGACGGGAGAAGAACCGATGAGCAGTTCTTC
TRBV28	.	TRBJ2-6	.	CASERPEIRAGANVLTF	TGTGCCAGCGAGAGGCCTGAGATAAGAGCTGGGGCCAACGTCCTGACTTTC
TRBV7-6	few	TRBJ2-5	TRBD1	CASSRGDRVGETQYF	TGTGCCAGCAGCCGGGGGGACAGGGTGGGAGAGACCCAGTACTTC
TRBV11-2	few	TRBJ1-5	.	CASSLAGDQPQHF	TGTGCCAGCAGCTTAGCGGGAGATCAGCCCCAGCATTTT
TRBV27	.	TRBJ2-7	TRBD2	CASSPGLVPLEQYF	TGTGCCAGCAGTCCGGGACTAGTCCCCTTGGAGCAGTACTTC
TRBV21-1	.	TRBJ2-4	.	CASSKERENIQYF	TGTGCCAGCAGCAAAGAGAGAGAAAACATTCAGTACTTC
TRBV7-6	.	TRBJ2-2	TRBD2	CASSLSSGGTSGRGGELFF	TGTGCCAGCAGCTTATCTTCCGGAGGGACTAGCGGGAGAGGGGGGGAGCTGTTTTTT
TRBV18	many	TRBJ1-3	.	CASSPPGSSGNTIYF	TGTGCCAGCTCACCACCGGGGAGCTCTGGAAACACCATATATTTT
TRBV19	.	TRBJ2-3	.	CASSIAGADTQYF	TGTGCCAGTAGTATAGCGGGTGCAGATACGCAGTATTTT
TRBV7-3	.	TRBJ2-3	TRBD2	CASSRSGGGTDTQYF	TGTGCCAGCAGCCGGAGCGGGGGGGGCACAGATACGCAGTATTTT
TRBV27	.	TRBJ2-7	TRBD1	CASSLWPGQGYEQYF	TGTGCCAGCAGTTTATGGCCGGGACAGGGCTACGAGCAGTACTTC
TRBV25-1	.	TRBJ1-1	.	CASRTTGLMGEAFF	TGTGCCAGCAGAACCACAGGGCTCATGGGGGAAGCTTTCTTT
TRBV27	once	TRBJ1-4	TRBD1	CASSSPGQFATNEKLFF	TGTGCCAGCAGTTCCCCGGGACAGTTTGCAACTAATGAAAAACTGTTTTTT
TRBV3-1/TRBV3-2	once	TRBJ1-4	.	CASSQGGSAEKLFF	TGTGCCAGCAGCCAAGGAGGGAGTGCTGAAAAACTGTTTTTT
TRBV11-3	.	TRBJ2-1	.	CASSLRGSSYNEQFF	TGTGCCAGCAGCTTAAGAGGGAGCTCCTACAATGAGCAGTTCTTC
TRBV19	.	TRBJ2-1	TRBD2	CASSTSGAQRGEQFF	TGTGCCAGTTCTACTAGCGGGGCGCAAAGGGGTGAGCAGTTCTTC
TRBV4-2	.	TRBJ2-7	.	CASSQGARLFKEQYF	TGTGCCAGCAGCCAAGGAGCGCGACTGTTTAAGGAGCAGTACTTC
TRBV6-5	.	TRBJ1-2	.	CASIRYYGYTF	TGTGCCAGCATTAGATACTATGGCTACACCTTC
TRBV3-1/TRBV3-2	.	TRBJ2-2	.	CASSQRLDSYTGELFF	TGTGCCAGCAGCCAACGGTTGGACAGCTACACCGGGGAGCTGTTTTTT
TRBV6-4	.	TRBJ2-5	.	CASSGTFGEGTETQYF	TGTGCCAGCAGTGGGACTTTTGGGGAAGGAACAGAGACCCAGTACTTC
TRBV6-4	many	TRBJ2-3	TRBD1	CASSDSTGGADTQYF	TGTGCCAGCAGTGACTCGACAGGGGGCGCAGATACGCAGTATTTT
TRBV5-4	once	TRBJ2-7	.	CASSFRGISYEQYF	TGTGCCAGCAGCTTCCGCGGGATCTCCTACGAGCAGTACTTC
TRBV19	.	TRBJ1-6	.	CASSIAQAKSPLHF	TGTGCCAGTAGTATAGCCCAGGCCAAGTCACCCCTCCACTTT
TRBV9	.	TRBJ2-1	TRBD2	CASSPSGSGWGYNEQFF	TGTGCCAGCAGCCCCAGCGGGAGCGGCTGGGGTTACAATGAGCAGTTCTTC
TRBV25-1	.	TRBJ2-3	TRBD2	CASSNAAGGGTDTQYF	TGTGCCAGCAGTAACGCGGCGGGAGGTGGCACAGATACGCAGTATTTT
TRBV9	once	TRBJ1-1	.	CASSVAGVGGAFF	TGTGCCAGCAGCGTAGCTGGGGTAGGAGGAGCTTTCTTT
TRBV3-1/TRBV3-2	.	TRBJ1-1	.	CASSQDRGTITTEAFF	TGTGCCAGCAGCCAAGACCGCGGGACGATTACCACTGAAGCTTTCTTT
TRBV4-2	.	TRBJ2-7	TRBD1	CASSQGPGQGAPEQYF	TGTGCCAGCAGCCAAGGGCCGGGACAGGGGGCTCCCGAGCAGTACTTC
TRBV11-1	once	TRBJ2-5	.	CASRAGSQETQYF	TGTGCCAGCAGGGCAGGGTCGCAAGAGACCCAGTACTTC
TRBV7-9	.	TRBJ2-5	.	CASSFVLGGRETQYF	TGTGCCAGCAGCTTTGTCTTGGGGGGGCGGGAGACCCAGTACTTC
TRBV28	.	TRBJ1-3	TRBD1	CASSLRTGGSGNTIYF	TGTGCCAGCAGTTTGCGGACAGGGGGCTCTGGAAACACCATATATTTT
TRBV29-1	.	TRBJ2-7	TRBD1	CSVWDRFYEQYF	TGCAGCGTCTGGGACAGGTTTTACGAGCAGTACTTC
TRBV3-1/TRBV3-2	.	TRBJ2-3	.	CASSQSTFTDTQYF	TGTGCCAGCAGCCAATCCACATTCACAGATACGCAGTATTTT